This TCR beta chain originates from a study of T cells in Graves' hyperthyroidism and ophthalmopathy. The germline V gene encodes CDR1 SGDLS and CDR2 YYNGEE. CDR3 size: 14 residues. The V and J ends lost 8 bases and 6 bases, in that order; junction bases with no gene match: 10. Orbital computed tomography, thyroid ultrasound, serum thyroxine and TRAb, and clinical symptoms together informed the diagnoses. Amplification of TCR beta CDR3 regions was performed using RNA transcripts as template. HTBI primers were the set used in a first-round RT-PCR of the TCR CDR3. TCRdb reprocessed the multiplex PCR reads with MiXCR, giving one entry per CDR3 protein. The table records 550,000 to 700,000 distinct CDR3 sequences, under 60% of them present only once. As for this clonotype: Antigen unknown.

Points from the study as a whole: Clonotypes that were expanded in thyroid above 0.001 mostly appeared in blood too.

The clonotype originates from an adult woman with Graves' disease, either hyperthyroidism or ophthalmopathy (not recorded which). V gene TRBV9 combines with J gene TRBJ1-5, with 8 bases identical to TRBD1. The sample comprised peripheral blood or thyroid tissue (not recorded which). CDR3 DNA: TGTGCCAGTGCTACAGGGGGGGGCGGTCAGCCCCAGCATTTT. It translates to CASATGGGGQPQHF.